The present T cell receptor (beta chain) was sequenced within a study of blood T cell repertoires in COVID-19. Overall study context: Acute and convalescent COVID-19 specimens originated in the United States, Italy and Spain. In each case, the material was cDNA or gDNA derived from T cells, B-cell-depleted T cells, or PBMCs.

This clone was recorded once. In the authors' workflow: Amplifying reference gene primers gave estimates of nucleated cell counts. Generated by immunoSEQ multiplex PCR, the TCRdb table keeps only in-frame clones and is missing some. That table gives V, J and clone size, and the DNA gave D and trimming. The repertoire holds over 200,000 clones, with 85% to 90% as singletons. The CDR3 length is 13 residues. Trimming cost V 6 bases and J 13 bases; bases outside gene matches: 10. Germline V gene data show CDR1 as MGHDK and CDR2 as SYGVNS. The chain uses TRBV25-1 and TRBJ2-2; 8 bases are a match to TRBD2. The clonotype was recovered from a woman between 55 and 75 years old with acute or convalescent COVID-19. Sequencing was done on a sample of peripheral blood. The CDR3 nucleotides read TGTGCCAGCAGCCCCTTCGGGGGGGCAGGGCTGTTTTTT. Protein product: CASSPFGGAGLFF.